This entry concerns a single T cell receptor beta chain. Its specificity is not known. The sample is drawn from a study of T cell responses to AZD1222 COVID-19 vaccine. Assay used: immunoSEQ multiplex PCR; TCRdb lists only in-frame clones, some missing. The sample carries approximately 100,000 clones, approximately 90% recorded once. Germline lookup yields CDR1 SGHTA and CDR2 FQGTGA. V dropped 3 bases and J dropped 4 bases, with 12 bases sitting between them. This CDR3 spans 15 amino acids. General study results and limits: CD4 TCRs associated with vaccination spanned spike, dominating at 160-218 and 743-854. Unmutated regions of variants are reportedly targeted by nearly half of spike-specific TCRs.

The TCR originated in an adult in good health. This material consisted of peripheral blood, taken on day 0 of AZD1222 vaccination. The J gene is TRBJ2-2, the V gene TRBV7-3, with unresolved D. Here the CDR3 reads CASSFARRGTGELFF. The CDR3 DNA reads TGTGCCAGCAGCTTCGCTAGGAGAGGCACCGGGGAGCTGTTTTTT.